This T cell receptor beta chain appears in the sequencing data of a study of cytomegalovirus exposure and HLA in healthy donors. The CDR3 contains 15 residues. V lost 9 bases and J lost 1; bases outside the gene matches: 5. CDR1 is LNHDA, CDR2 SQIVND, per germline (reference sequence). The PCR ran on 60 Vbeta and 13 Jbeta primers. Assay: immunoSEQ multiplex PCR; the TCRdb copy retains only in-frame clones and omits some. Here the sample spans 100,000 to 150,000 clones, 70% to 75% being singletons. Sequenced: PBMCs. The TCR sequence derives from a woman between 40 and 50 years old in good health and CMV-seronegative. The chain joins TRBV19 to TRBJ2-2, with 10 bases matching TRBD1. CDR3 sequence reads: CASQDRGLNTGELFF. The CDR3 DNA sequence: TGTGCCAGCCAAGACAGGGGGCTGAACACCGGGGAGCTGTTTTTT.